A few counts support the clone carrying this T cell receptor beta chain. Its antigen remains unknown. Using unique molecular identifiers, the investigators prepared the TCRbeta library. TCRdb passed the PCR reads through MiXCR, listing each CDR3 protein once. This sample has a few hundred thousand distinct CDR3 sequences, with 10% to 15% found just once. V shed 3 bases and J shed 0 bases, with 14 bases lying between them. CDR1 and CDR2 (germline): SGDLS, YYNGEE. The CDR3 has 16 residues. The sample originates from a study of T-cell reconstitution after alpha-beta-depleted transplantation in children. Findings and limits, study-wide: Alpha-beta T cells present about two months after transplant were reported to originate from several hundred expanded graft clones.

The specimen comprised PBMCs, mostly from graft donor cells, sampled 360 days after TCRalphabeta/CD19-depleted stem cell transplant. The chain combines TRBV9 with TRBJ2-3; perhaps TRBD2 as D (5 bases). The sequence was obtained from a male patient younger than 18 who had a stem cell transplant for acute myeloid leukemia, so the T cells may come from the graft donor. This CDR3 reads CASSGVAGESTDTQYF. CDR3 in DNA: TGTGCCAGCAGCGGTGTCGCCGGGGAAAGCACAGATACGCAGTATTTT.